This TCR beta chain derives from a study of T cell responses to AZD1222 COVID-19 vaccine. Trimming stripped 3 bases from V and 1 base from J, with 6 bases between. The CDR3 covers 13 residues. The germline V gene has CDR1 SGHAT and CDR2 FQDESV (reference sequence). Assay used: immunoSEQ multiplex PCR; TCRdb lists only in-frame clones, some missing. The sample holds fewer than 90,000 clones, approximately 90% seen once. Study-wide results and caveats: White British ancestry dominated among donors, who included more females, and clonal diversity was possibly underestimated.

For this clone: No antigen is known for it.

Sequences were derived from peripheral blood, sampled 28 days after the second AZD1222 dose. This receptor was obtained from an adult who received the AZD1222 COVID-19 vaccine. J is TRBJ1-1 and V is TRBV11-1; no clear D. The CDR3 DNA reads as TGTGCCAGCAGCTTGCGACAGAACACTGAAGCTTTCTTT. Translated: CASSLRQNTEAFF.